A single sample gave rise to the 13 T cell receptor beta chains below, sequenced in a study of blood T cell repertoires in COVID-19. The table came from immunoSEQ multiplex PCR; TCRdb's copy has only in-frame clones and leaves some out. The data hold some 380,000 clones, with about 80% observed a single time. Sequencing input: peripheral blood. These receptors were taken from a human donor with acute or convalescent COVID-19. The donor label of this sample is uncertain.

In this sample, this clone turned up once. This CDR3 is also generated by other DNA sequences in the sample. The gene calls are TRBV30 and TRBJ2-1, with 9 bases that match TRBD1. The CDR3 is 14 residues long. CDR1 is GTSNPN and CDR2 is SVGIG in the germline V gene (reference sequence). Trimming cost V 3 bases and J 7 bases; bases outside gene matches: 7. CDR3 nucleotide sequence: TGTGCCTGGAGGGGGACAGGGATATTAAATGAGCAGTTCTTC. This gives the protein CAWRGTGILNEQFF.

The V gene is TRBV2, the J gene TRBJ1-6; D is undetermined. Trimming removed 9 bases at V and 6 bases at J, with 6 bases between. CDR1 and CDR2 (germline): SNHLY, FYNNEI. The CDR3 runs 11 residues. CDR3 sequence (DNA): TGTGCCAGGGGGAGTAATTCACCCCTCCACTTT. Amino acids: CARGSNSPLHF.

This clone was detected only a few times. The chain couples TRBV14 to TRBJ1-1; D ambiguous. This CDR3 has 13 residues. Germline CDR1 SGHDN, CDR2 FVKESK. Trimming removed 0 bases from V and 5 bases from J, with 7 bases in between. The CDR3, as DNA: TGTGCCAGCAGCCAAGAGCTGAGGACTGAAGCTTTCTTT. Translated, it gives CASSQELRTEAFF.

This clone was seen a handful of times. Other DNA sequences of this sample code for an identical CDR3. The chain recombines TRBV19 with TRBJ1-1; D is perhaps TRBD1 (5 bases). V lost 5 bases, J lost 1 base, and 5 bases lay in between. This CDR3 contains 12 residues. Per germline, CDR1 LNHDA and CDR2 SQIVND (reference sequence). CDR3 DNA: TGTGCCAGTAGTCAGGGGAACACTGAAGCTTTCTTT. Its translation: CASSQGNTEAFF.

The chain combines TRBV11-2 with TRBJ2-7; no definite D call. The CDR3 is made up of 11 amino acids. The V end was cut by 1 base, the J end by 4 bases, with 2 bases between. Germline CDR1 is SGHAT and CDR2 is FQNNGV. CDR3 sequence (DNA): TGTGCCAGCAGCTTAGCTTACGAGCAGTACTTC. Translated, it gives CASSLAYEQYF. Using reference TRBV11-2 and TRBJ2-7 for the parts outside the CDR3, the full variable domain is EAGVAQSPRYKIIEKRQSVAFWCNPISGHATLYWYQQILGQGPKLLIQFQNNGVVDDSQLPKDRFSAERLKGVDSTLKIQPAKLEDSAVYLCASSLAYEQYFGPGTRLTVT.

The chain is built from TRBV5-1 and TRBJ1-4; TRBD1 matches at 8 bases. The V segment lost 4 bases and the J segment 5 bases; nucleotides outside the gene matches: 7. This CDR3 comprises 15 residues. From germline, CDR1 is SGHRS and CDR2 YFSETQ. CDR3 coding DNA: TGCGCCAGCAGCCCGGGGGACAGGTCAAATGAAAAACTGTTTTTT. Its protein is CASSPGDRSNEKLFF.

This clone was seen just once. This chain joins TRBV12-5 and TRBJ1-1; 7 nucleotides align to TRBD1. CDR1 is LGHNT and CDR2 is FRNRAP in the germline V gene. This CDR3 comprises 15 residues. The V gene end was trimmed by 7 bases and the J gene end by 4 bases; junction bases not matched to a gene: 12. The CDR3 protein is CASVGPSGTVTEAFF. Written as DNA, the CDR3 is TGTGCTAGTGTTGGACCCTCCGGGACAGTCACTGAAGCTTTCTTT. Full variable domain (outside the CDR3, taken from reference TRBV12-5 and TRBJ1-1): DARVTQTPRHKVTEMGQEVTMRCQPILGHNTVFWYRQTMMQGLELLAYFRNRAPLDDSGMPKDRFSAEMPDATLATLKIQPSEPRDSAVYFCASVGPSGTVTEAFFGQGTRLTVV.

V and J are TRBV28 and TRBJ1-5; D not certain. Germline V CDR1 and CDR2: MDHEN, SYDVKM. The CDR3 sequence is 13 residues long. V dropped 5 bases and J dropped 4 bases, with 9 bases sitting between them. The DNA of the CDR3 is TGTGCCAGCAGTGCACTGAGGAATCAGCCCCAGCATTTT. As protein: CASSALRNQPQHF. Full variable domain (outside the CDR3, taken from reference TRBV28 and TRBJ1-5): DVKVTQSSRYLVKRTGEKVFLECVQDMDHENMFWYRQDPGLGLRLIYFSYDVKMKEKGDIPEGYSVSREKKERFSLILESASTNQTSMYLCASSALRNQPQHFGDGTRLSIL.

The chain combines TRBV7-9 with TRBJ2-5, with D maybe TRBD2 (6 bases). The V end lost 6 bases, the J end lost 3 bases, and 11 bases lay between the germline ends. The CDR3 has 13 amino acids. CDR1 and CDR2 (germline): SEHNR, FQNEAQ (reference sequence). CDR3 sequence: CASSKGLKETQYF. The CDR3 coding sequence is TGTGCCAGCAGTAAAGGACTAAAAGAGACCCAGTACTTC.

V usage is TRBV18 and J usage is TRBJ2-1, with 12 bases that match TRBD2. V lost 3 bases, J lost 4 bases, and 10 bases stayed unmatched. There are 18 residues in the CDR3. From germline, CDR1 is KGHSH and CDR2 LQKENI. The CDR3 nucleotides read TGTGCCAGCTCACCTACGAAAACTAGCGGGGGGTCGTACAATGAGCAGTTCTTC. This translates into CASSPTKTSGGSYNEQFF.

This clone was observed a few times. The gene calls are TRBV20-1 and TRBJ2-7; unclear D gene. Germline assignment: CDR1 DFQATT and CDR2 SNEGSKA (reference sequence). CDR3 length: 12 amino acids. Deletions cut 3 bases from V and 2 bases from J, with 8 bases between. The DNA for the CDR3 is TGCAGTGCTAGTCCCCACACCTACGAGCAGTACTTC. Its translation is CSASPHTYEQYF.

The chain couples TRBV7-6 to TRBJ2-2, with unresolved D. V shed 5 bases and J shed 0 bases, with 10 bases lying between them. The CDR3 is 15 residues long. Germline V lookup: CDR1 SGHVS, CDR2 FNYEAQ. The CDR3 DNA reads TGTGCCAGCAGCCAGAGGAGATCGAACACCGGGGAGCTGTTTTTT. Residues: CASSQRRSNTGELFF.

This chain links TRBV9 with TRBJ2-2; 7 nucleotides align to TRBD2. CDR3 length: 16 amino acids. CDR1 and CDR2 from the germline V gene are SGDLS and YYNGEE. With 6 bases clipped from V and 7 bases from J, the junction kept 15 bases outside the gene matches. CDR3 protein: CASTPRVGGPIGELFF. DNA of the CDR3: TGTGCCAGCACCCCCAGGGTGGGAGGGCCGATCGGGGAGCTGTTTTTT.